This paragraph covers one T cell receptor beta chain sequence. The antigen remains unidentified. This entry comes from a study of cytomegalovirus exposure and HLA in healthy donors. Study context: Inside one of the first data releases sat 75 million to 100 million unique TCRs taken from HLA-typed donors. Notes on the study in general: Upon later analysis, HLA-associated TCR beta chains proved more clonally expanded than other, equally common chains.

The PCR used 60 Vbeta and 13 Jbeta primers. The assay was immunoSEQ multiplex PCR, and TCRdb's table has in-frame clones only and misses some. The table includes 130,000 to 150,000 clones, 65% to 90% detected once. This CDR3 is 17 amino acids long. The germline CDR1 and CDR2 sequences are MGHRA and YSYEKL. The ends were cut back, 0 bases at V and 2 bases at J, with 15 bases in the middle. Donors sampled were nominally healthy, though unrecorded immune exposures were likely. The chain has TRBV4-1 and TRBJ2-3, with D tentatively TRBD2 (6 bases). Sequenced sample: PBMCs. This sequence was found in a woman aged 30 to 39 in good health and CMV-seronegative. CDR3 residues: CASSQDASGVNTDTQYF. DNA of the CDR3: TGCGCCAGCAGCCAAGATGCCTCGGGGGTTAACACAGATACGCAGTATTTT.